This entry concerns a single T cell receptor beta chain. Its antigen is unknown. Sample treatment: oral pan-JAK inhibitor, 5-10 mg twice daily. This record belongs to a study of CD8+ T cells in alopecia areata. The study's findings and limits: Persistence during tofacitinib was seen for many expanded lesional clones in scalp and blood. In scalp samples, resident alphabeta T cells of normal skin are also sequenced.

The CDR3 runs 15 residues. Germline loops: CDR1 SGHRS, CDR2 YFSETQ. Germline trimming cut 4 bases from V and 8 bases from J; bases unmatched to any gene: 10. cDNA serving as the sequencing template came from extracted, reverse transcribed RNA. Produced via immunoSEQ multiplex PCR; TCRdb's table is partial and in-frame only. The data show 150,000 to 200,000 clones, approximately 50% seen once. The specimen was CD8+ T cells sorted from blood, collected around week 52, from a patient treated with tofacitinib. The sequence came from a human donor with alopecia areata. The V call is TRBV5-1, the J call TRBJ2-1, with 9 bases fitting TRBD2. CDR3 sequence reads: CASSPEGGGAHEQFF. The CDR3 nucleotides are TGCGCCAGCAGCCCCGAGGGCGGGGGGGCTCATGAGCAGTTCTTC.